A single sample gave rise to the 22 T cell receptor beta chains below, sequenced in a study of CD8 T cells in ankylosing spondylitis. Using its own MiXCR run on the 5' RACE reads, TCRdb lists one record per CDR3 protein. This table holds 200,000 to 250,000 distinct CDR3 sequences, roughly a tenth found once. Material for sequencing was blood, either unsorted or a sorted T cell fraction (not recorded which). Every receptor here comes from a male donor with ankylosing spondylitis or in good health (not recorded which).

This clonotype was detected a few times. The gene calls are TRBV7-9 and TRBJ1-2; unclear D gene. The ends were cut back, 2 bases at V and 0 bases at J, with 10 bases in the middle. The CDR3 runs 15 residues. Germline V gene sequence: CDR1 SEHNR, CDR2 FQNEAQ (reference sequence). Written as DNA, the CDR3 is TGTGCCAGCAGCTTACAGGCGGAACCTAACTATGGCTACACCTTC. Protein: CASSLQAEPNYGYTF.

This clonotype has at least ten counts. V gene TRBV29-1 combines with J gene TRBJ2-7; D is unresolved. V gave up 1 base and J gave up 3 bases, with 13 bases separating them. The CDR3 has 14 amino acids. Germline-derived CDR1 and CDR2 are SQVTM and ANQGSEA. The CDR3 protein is CSVEVVGGSYEQYF. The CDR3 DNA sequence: TGCAGCGTTGAAGTGGTGGGCGGAAGCTACGAGCAGTACTTC.

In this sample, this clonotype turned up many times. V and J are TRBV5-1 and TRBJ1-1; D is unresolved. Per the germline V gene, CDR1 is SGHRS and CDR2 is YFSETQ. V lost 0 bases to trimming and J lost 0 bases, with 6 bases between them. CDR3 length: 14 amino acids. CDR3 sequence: CASSLEGVNTEAFF. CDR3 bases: TGCGCCAGCAGCTTGGAAGGAGTGAACACTGAAGCTTTCTTT. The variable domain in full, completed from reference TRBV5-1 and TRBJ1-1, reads KAGVTQTPRYLIKTRGQQVTLSCSPISGHRSVSWYQQTPGQGLQFLFEYFSETQRNKGNFPGRFSGRQFSNSRSEMNVSTLELGDSALYLCASSLEGVNTEAFFGQGTRLTVV.

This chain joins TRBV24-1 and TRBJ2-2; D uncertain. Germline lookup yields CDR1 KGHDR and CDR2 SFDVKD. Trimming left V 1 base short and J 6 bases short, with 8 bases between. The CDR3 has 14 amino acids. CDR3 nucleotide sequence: TGTGCCACCAGTGATTTTGGGCCCCCCGGGGAGCTGTTTTTT. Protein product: CATSDFGPPGELFF.

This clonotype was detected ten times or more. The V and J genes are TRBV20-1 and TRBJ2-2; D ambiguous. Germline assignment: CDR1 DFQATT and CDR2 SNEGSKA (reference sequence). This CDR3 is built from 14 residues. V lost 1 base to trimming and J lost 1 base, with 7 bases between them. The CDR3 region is CSARGVKNTGELFF. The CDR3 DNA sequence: TGCAGTGCTAGAGGAGTAAAGAACACCGGGGAGCTGTTTTTT.

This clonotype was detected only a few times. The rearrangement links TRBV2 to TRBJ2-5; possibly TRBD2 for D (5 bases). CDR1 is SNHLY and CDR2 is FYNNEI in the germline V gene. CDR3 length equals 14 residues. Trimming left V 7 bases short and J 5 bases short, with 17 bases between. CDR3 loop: CASNNAGGLETQYF. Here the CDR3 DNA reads TGTGCCAGCAATAACGCGGGCGGGTTGGAGACCCAGTACTTC.

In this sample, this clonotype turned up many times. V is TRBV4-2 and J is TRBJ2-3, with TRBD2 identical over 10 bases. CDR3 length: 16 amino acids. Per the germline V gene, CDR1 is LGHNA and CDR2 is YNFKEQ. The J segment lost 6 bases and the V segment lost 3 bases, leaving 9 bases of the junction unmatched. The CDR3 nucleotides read TGTGCCAGCAGCCAGAGTGAGCTAGCGGGAGAGGATACGCAGTATTTT. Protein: CASSQSELAGEDTQYF.

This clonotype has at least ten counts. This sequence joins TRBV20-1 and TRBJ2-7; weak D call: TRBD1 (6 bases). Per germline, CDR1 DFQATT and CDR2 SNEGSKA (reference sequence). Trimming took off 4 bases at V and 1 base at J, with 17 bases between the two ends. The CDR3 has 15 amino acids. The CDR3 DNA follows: TGCAGTGCTACCGACATCCAGACAGGTTCCTACGAGCAGTACTTC. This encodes CSATDIQTGSYEQYF.

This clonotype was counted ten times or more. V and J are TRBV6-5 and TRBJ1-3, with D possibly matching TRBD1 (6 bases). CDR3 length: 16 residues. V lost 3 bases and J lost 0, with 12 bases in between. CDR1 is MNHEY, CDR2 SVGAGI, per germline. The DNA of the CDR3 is TGTGCCAGCAGTTATTCACAGGGACCCTCTGGAAACACCATATATTTT. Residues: CASSYSQGPSGNTIYF.

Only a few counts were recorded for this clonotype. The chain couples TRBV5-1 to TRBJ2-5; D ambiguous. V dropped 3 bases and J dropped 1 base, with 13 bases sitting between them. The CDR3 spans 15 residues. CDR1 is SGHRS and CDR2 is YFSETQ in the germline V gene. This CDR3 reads CASSWMSRSQETQYF. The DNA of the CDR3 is TGCGCCAGCAGCTGGATGTCGCGATCCCAAGAGACCCAGTACTTC.

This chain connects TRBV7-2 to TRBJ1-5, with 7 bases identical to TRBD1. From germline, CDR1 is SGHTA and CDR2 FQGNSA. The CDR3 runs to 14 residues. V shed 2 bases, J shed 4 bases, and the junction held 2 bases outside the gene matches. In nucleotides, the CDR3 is TGTGCCAGCAGCTTACGACAGGGTAATCAGCCCCAGCATTTT. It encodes CASSLRQGNQPQHF.

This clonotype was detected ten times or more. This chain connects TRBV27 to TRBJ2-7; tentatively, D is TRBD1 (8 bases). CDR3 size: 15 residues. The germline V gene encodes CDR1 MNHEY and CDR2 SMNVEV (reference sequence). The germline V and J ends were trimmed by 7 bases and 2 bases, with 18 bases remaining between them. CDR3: CASINITGGAYEQYF. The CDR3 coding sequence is TGTGCCAGCATCAACATCACAGGGGGGGCCTACGAGCAGTACTTC.

The CDR3 region is CASSDPPGELFF. DNA for the CDR3: TGTGCCAGCAGTGACCCTCCCGGGGAGCTGTTTTTT. The V call is TRBV6-1, the J call TRBJ2-2; no clear D gene. Trimming left V 3 bases short and J 6 bases short, with 5 bases between. CDR1 is MNHNS, CDR2 SASEGT, per germline. The CDR3 contains 12 residues.

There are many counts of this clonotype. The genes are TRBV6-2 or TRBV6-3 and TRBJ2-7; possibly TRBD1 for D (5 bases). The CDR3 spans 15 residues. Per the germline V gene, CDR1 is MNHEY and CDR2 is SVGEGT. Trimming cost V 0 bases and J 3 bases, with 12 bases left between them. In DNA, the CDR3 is TGTGCCAGCAGTTACTCGGACAATGAACTCTACGAGCAGTACTTC. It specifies CASSYSDNELYEQYF.

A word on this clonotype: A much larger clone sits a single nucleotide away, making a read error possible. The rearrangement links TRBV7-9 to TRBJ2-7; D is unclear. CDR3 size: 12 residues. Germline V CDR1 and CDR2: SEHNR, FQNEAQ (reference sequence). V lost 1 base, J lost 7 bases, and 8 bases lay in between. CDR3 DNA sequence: TGTGCCAGCAGCTTAGGACCGCAGGAGCAGTACTTC. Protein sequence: CASSLGPQEQYF.

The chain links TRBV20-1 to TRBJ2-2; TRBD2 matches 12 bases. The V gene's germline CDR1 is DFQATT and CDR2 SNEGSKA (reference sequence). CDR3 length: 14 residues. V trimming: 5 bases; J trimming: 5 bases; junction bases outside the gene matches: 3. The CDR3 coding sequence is TGCAGTGCTGTAGGGACTAGCGGGACCGGGGAGCTGTTTTTT. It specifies CSAVGTSGTGELFF.

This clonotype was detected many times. In DNA, the CDR3 is TGCAGTGCTAGAGACTTACTCTTCTCTGGGGCCAACGTCCTGACTTTC. Protein product: CSARDLLFSGANVLTF. This chain joins TRBV20-1 and TRBJ2-6; D ambiguous. Germline V gene lookup returns CDR1 DFQATT and CDR2 SNEGSKA (reference sequence). CDR3 size: 16 residues. The V end lost 0 bases, the J end lost 0 bases, and 9 bases lay between the germline ends.

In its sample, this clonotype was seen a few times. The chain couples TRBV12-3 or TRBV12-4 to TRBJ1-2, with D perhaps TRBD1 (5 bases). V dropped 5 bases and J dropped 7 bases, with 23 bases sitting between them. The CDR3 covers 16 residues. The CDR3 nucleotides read TGTGCCAGCAGTCCAGCGGGGGGAGTAGGGCTGATTGGCTACACCTTC. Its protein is CASSPAGGVGLIGYTF.

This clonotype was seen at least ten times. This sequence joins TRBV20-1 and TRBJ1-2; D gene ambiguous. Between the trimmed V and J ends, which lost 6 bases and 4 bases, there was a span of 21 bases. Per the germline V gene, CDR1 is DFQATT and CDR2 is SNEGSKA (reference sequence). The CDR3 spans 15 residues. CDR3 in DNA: TGCAGTGCACCAATGGGAAGCCCTGGATTCTATGGCTACACCTTC. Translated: CSAPMGSPGFYGYTF.

This chain's CDR3 is CASTPEGGSQETQYF. For the CDR3, the DNA is TGCGCCAGCACTCCGGAGGGGGGGTCCCAAGAGACCCAGTACTTC. This chain joins TRBV5-1 and TRBJ2-5; perhaps TRBD2 as D (7 bases). CDR1 and CDR2 from the germline V gene are SGHRS and YFSETQ. With 6 bases removed from V and 1 base from J, the gap between germline ends came to 16 bases. The CDR3 loop spans 15 amino acids.

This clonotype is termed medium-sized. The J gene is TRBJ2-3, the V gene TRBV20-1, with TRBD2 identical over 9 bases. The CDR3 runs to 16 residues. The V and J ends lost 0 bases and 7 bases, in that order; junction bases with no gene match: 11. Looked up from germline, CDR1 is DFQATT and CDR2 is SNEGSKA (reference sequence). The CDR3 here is CSARDSLSGGHNTQYF. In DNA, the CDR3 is TGCAGTGCTAGAGATTCGTTGAGCGGGGGGCACAATACGCAGTATTTT.

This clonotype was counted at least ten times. The CDR3 nucleotides are TGTGCCAGCAGACATAGACAGGGGACGACCGCTTTCTTT. This translates into CASRHRQGTTAFF. The V call is TRBV12-3 or TRBV12-4, the J call TRBJ1-1; 8 nucleotides agree with TRBD1. V gave up 6 bases and J gave up 11 bases; unmatched junction bases: 11. The CDR3 contains 13 residues.